This is a list of T cell receptor beta chains from one sample in a study of cytomegalovirus exposure and HLA in healthy donors. Data came from immunoSEQ multiplex PCR; TCRdb stores just in-frame clones and leaves some out. The sample holds around 200,000 clones, around 83% seen once. Material for sequencing was PBMCs. The receptors stem from a man between 50 and 59 years old in good health and CMV-seronegative. Both conserved end residues are part of each CDR3. D genes are given only for firm matches. Only part of the rows carry a size: once, few, many, or a class if the clone is expanded.

>NA|TRBJ2-7|TRBV21-1|NA
TGTGCCAGCAGCAAAGGAAGAGCGGCACCACCCTACGAGCAGTACTTC
CASSKGRAAPPYEQYF
>TRBD2|TRBJ2-5|TRBV29-1|NA
TGCAGCGTTGAAGGTAGCGGGAGGCGTTTAGAGACCCAGTACTTC
CSVEGSGRRLETQYF
>TRBD2|TRBJ2-2|TRBV9|NA
TGTGCCAGCAGCGTCCGCGGGGGGGGGAAAGGCGCCACCGGGGAGCTGTTTTTT
CASSVRGGGKGATGELFF
>NA|TRBJ1-6|TRBV4-2|NA
TGTGCCAGCAGCCACCCGGGCGGTGGAGGGTATAATTCACCCCTCCACTTT
CASSHPGGGGYNSPLHF
>TRBD2|TRBJ2-7|TRBV5-6|NA
TGTGCCAGCAAGCGGGGCCCCTACGAGCAGTACTTC
CASKRGPYEQYF
>TRBD2|TRBJ2-7|TRBV28|once
TGTGCCAGCAGTTCCCCTGGCGGGAGGGCCCCTGAGCAGTACTTC
CASSSPGGRAPEQYF
>TRBD1|TRBJ1-2|TRBV28|NA
TGTGCCAGCAGTTTGGGACAGAAATATGGCTACACCTTC
CASSLGQKYGYTF
>NA|TRBJ2-3|TRBV4-1|NA
TGCGCCAGCAGCCTTGGCAGGTCTAGCACAGATACGCAGTATTTT
CASSLGRSSTDTQYF
>NA|TRBJ2-3|TRBV18|NA
TGTGCCAGCTCACCACCGGGTAGCTCGCGGGTCACAGATACGCAGTATTTT
CASSPPGSSRVTDTQYF
>NA|TRBJ1-2|TRBV2|NA
TGTGCCAGCAGTGAAGTTTCCCCGCGTACAGGAAACTATGGCTACACCTTC
CASSEVSPRTGNYGYTF
>NA|TRBJ1-2|TRBV5-1|NA
TGCGCCAGCAGCGTTTCAGGGCCTAACTATGGCTACACCTTC
CASSVSGPNYGYTF
>TRBD1|TRBJ1-4|TRBV11-2|few
TGTGCCAGCAGCTTAAAGGGACAGTTTAATGAAAAACTGTTTTTT
CASSLKGQFNEKLFF